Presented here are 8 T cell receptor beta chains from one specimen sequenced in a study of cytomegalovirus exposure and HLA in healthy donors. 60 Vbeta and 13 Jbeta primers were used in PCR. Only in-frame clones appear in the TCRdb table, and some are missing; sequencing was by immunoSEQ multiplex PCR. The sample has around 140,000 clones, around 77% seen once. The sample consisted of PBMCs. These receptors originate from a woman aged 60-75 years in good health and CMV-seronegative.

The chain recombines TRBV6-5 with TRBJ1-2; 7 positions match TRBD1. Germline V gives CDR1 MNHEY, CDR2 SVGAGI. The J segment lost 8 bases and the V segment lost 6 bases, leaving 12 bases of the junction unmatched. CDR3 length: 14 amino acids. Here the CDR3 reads CASRYGMQGDGYTF. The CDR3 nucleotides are TGTGCCAGCAGGTACGGGATGCAGGGGGACGGCTACACCTTC.

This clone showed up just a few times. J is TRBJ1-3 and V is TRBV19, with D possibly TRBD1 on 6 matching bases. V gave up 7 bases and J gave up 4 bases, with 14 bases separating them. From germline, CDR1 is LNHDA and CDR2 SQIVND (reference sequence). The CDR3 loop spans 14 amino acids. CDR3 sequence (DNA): TGTGCCAGTAAGAGCGGGGGCCCAGGAAACACCATATATTTT. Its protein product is CASKSGGPGNTIYF. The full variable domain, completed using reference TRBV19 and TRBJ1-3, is DGGITQSPKYLFRKEGQNVTLSCEQNLNHDAMYWYRQDPGQGLRLIYYSQIVNDFQKGDIAEGYSVSREKKESFPLTVTSAQKNPTAFYLCASKSGGPGNTIYFGEGSWLTVV.

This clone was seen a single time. The CDR3 DNA reads TGTGCCAGCAGTGGGGGCAGGAACACTGAAGCTTTCTTT. This codes for CASSGGRNTEAFF. This rearrangement joins TRBV2 to TRBJ1-1, with D possibly being TRBD1 (5 bases). The CDR3 has 13 amino acids. The V end lost 4 bases, the J end lost 1 base, and 7 bases lay between the germline ends. Germline V lookup: CDR1 SNHLY, CDR2 FYNNEI.

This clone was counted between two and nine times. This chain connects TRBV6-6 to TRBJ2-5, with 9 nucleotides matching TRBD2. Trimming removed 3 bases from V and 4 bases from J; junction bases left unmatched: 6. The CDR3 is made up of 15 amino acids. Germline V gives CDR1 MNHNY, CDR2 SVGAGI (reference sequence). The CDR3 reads CASSYLRGGSETQYF. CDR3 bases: TGTGCCAGCAGTTATTTGCGGGGGGGCTCAGAGACCCAGTACTTC.

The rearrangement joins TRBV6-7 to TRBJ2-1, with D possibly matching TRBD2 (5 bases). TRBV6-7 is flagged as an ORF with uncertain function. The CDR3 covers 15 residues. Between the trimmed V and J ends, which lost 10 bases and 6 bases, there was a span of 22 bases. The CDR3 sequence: CATSANLLVSNEQFF. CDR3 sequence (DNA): TGTGCCACCAGCGCGAACCTACTAGTATCCAATGAGCAGTTCTTC.

The CDR3 DNA follows: TGTGCTAGCTCCCAAGGGCGGGGGGGCCAAGAGACCCAGTACTTC. Amino acid sequence: CASSQGRGGQETQYF. This chain connects TRBV7-7 to TRBJ2-5, with 9 bases aligning to TRBD2. The CDR3 has 15 residues. Germline assignment: CDR1 SSHAT and CDR2 FNYEAQ (reference sequence).

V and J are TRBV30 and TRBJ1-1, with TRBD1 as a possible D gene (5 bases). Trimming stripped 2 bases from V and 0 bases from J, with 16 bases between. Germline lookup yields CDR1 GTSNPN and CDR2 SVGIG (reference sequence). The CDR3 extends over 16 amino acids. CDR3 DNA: TGTGCCTGGAGTAGGGTTGGAGGGGTGCTGAACACTGAAGCTTTCTTT. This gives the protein CAWSRVGGVLNTEAFF. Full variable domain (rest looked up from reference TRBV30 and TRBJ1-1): SQTIHQWPATLVQPVGSPLSLECTVEGTSNPNLYWYRQAAGRGLQLLFYSVGIGQISSEVPQNLSASRPQDRQFILSSKKLLLSDSGFYLCAWSRVGGVLNTEAFFGQGTRLTVV.

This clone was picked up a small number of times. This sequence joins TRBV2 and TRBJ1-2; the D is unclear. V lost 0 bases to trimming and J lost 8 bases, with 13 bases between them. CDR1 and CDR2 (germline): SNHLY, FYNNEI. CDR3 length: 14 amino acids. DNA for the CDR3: TGTGCCAGCAGTGAAGCGGCGCCGGGTTTAGGCTACACCTTC. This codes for CASSEAAPGLGYTF.